This T cell receptor beta chain was obtained from a study of chemoradiotherapy in HPV16-positive cancers. Looking at the study overall: Candidate HPV-specific T-cell clones and common TCR motifs came from functional assays in two HPV16-positive patients. Notes on the study in general: Candidate HPV-specific clones and E7-related TCR motifs grew in tumor during treatment. Functional assays defining HPV-specific T cells used only a couple of HPV16-positive patients.

Using immunoSEQ multiplex PCR, the repertoire was profiled, and TCRdb retains in-frame clones only, with some absent. The data contain a few thousand clones, about 83% of them seen just once; the ten biggest clones take up around 3%. On this clone: Its antigen is as yet unknown.

V shed 2 bases and J shed 0 bases, with 6 bases lying between them. The CDR3 covers 14 residues. Material: tumor tissue, obtained from a patient who underwent chemoradiotherapy. This TCR was sampled from a human donor with HPV-associated anogenital cancer. The V and J genes are TRBV5-7 and TRBJ2-4, with D possibly being TRBD2 (6 bases). TRBV5-7 is an ORF for which the function is uncertain. Written as DNA, the CDR3 is TGTGCCAGCAGCTTAGCGGGAGCCAAAAACATTCAGTACTTC. Its protein is CASSLAGAKNIQYF.